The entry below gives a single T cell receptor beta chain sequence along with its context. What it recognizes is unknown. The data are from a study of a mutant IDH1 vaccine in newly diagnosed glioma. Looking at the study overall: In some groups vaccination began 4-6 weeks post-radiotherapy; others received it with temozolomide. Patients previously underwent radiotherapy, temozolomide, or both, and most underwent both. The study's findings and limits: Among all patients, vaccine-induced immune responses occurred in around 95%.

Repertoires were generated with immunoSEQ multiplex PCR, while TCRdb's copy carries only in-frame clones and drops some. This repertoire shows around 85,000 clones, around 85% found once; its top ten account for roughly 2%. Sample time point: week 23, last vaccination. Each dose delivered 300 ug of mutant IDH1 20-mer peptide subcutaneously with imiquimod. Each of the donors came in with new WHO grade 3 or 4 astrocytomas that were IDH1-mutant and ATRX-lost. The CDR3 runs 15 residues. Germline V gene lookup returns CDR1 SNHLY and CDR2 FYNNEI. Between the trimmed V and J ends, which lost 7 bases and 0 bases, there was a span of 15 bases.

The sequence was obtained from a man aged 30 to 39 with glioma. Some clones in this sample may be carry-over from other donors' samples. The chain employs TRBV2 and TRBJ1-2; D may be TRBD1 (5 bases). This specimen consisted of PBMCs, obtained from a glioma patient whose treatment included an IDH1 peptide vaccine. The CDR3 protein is CASKTRRVSNYGYTF. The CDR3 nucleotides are TGTGCCAGCAAGACCCGCAGGGTTTCTAACTATGGCTACACCTTC.